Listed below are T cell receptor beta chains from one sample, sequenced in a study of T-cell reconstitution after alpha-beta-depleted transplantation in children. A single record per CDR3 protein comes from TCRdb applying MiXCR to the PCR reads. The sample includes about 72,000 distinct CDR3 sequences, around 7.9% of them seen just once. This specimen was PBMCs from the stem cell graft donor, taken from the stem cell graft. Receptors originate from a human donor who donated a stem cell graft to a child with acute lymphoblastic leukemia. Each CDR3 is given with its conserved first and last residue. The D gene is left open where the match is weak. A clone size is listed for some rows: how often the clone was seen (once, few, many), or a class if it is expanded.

TGTAGCGCGGGGAGAACCGGGGAGCTGTTTTTT,CSAGRTGELFF,TRBJ2-2,TRBV6-5,NA,NA
TGTGCCAGCAGTTTAGACGGACTAGCCAAAAACATTCAGTACTTC,CASSLDGLAKNIQYF,TRBJ2-4,TRBV12-3/TRBV12-4,NA,many
TGCAGCGTTGCCACGGGGCGGGCTAGCGGAGCCGAGCAGTACTTC,CSVATGRASGAEQYF,TRBJ2-7,TRBV29-1,TRBD2,many
TGTGCCAGTAGTAAGACAGGCCCCAGTCGGATCACTGAAGCTTTCTTT,CASSKTGPSRITEAFF,TRBJ1-1,TRBV19,NA,few
TGTGCCAGCAGTTTTAGTTCAGCCGGGAACACTGAAGCTTTCTTT,CASSFSSAGNTEAFF,TRBJ1-1,TRBV27,NA,many
TGTGCCAGCAGCTCCCCGGGACTAGCGGCTTTCAATGAGCAGTTCTTC,CASSSPGLAAFNEQFF,TRBJ2-1,TRBV7-3,TRBD2,few
TGCGCCAGCAGCTTGCCGGACTGGGGGAAAGAGACCCAGTACTTC,CASSLPDWGKETQYF,TRBJ2-5,TRBV5-1,NA,many
TGCAGCGCTACCCCCGGGACTGCCTCCTACGAGCAGTACTTC,CSATPGTASYEQYF,TRBJ2-7,TRBV29-1,NA,NA
TGTGCCAGTAGTCTCATGACAGGGGCAAGGATCACTGAAGCTTTCTTT,CASSLMTGARITEAFF,TRBJ1-1,TRBV19,TRBD1,many
TGTGCCAGTAGTTCCCGGGACCGGGGGTACAATGAGCAGTTCTTC,CASSSRDRGYNEQFF,TRBJ2-1,TRBV19,NA,once
TGCAGTGCTAGAGACCGGGACAGGGGGAATGAGCAGTTCTTC,CSARDRDRGNEQFF,TRBJ2-1,TRBV20-1,TRBD1,many
TGTGCCACCAGTCAGGGGGCTCAAGAGACCCAGTACTTC,CATSQGAQETQYF,TRBJ2-5,TRBV24-1,TRBD1,many
TGTGCCAGTAGTACCCAAGACAGGGACTACGAGCAGTACTTC,CASSTQDRDYEQYF,TRBJ2-7,TRBV19,TRBD1,many
TGTGCCAGCAGACGCAGGAGGGGGCTTTCCTACGAGCAGTACTTC,CASRRRRGLSYEQYF,TRBJ2-7,TRBV12-3/TRBV12-4,NA,many
TGTGCCAGCAGCACCGACCGGGACAGGGGCCACGAGCAGTACTTC,CASSTDRDRGHEQYF,TRBJ2-7,TRBV12-3/TRBV12-4,TRBD1,few
TGCGCCAGCAGCTCCGGGACGGGGCCTTTTGCGGCCCAGCATTTT,CASSSGTGPFAAQHF,TRBJ1-5,TRBV5-1,NA,many
TGTGCCAGCAGCTTCCTCCCGGAGACAGGGGACAATGAGCAGTTCTTC,CASSFLPETGDNEQFF,TRBJ2-1,TRBV13,TRBD1,many
TGTGCCAGCAGCTTGGCGAAGATCCAAAACATTCAGTACTTC,CASSLAKIQNIQYF,TRBJ2-4,TRBV5-4,NA,few
TGTGCCAGCAGTCTTCGACTAGCGGGAGAATACAATGAGCAGTTCTTC,CASSLRLAGEYNEQFF,TRBJ2-1,TRBV27,TRBD2,many
TGTGCCAGCAGTTTTTCGAGACAGGGGACCGGCGAGCAGTACTTC,CASSFSRQGTGEQYF,TRBJ2-7,TRBV12-3/TRBV12-4,TRBD1,NA
TGTGCCAGCAGTTTATACACAGAGAGCAATCAGCCCCAGCATTTT,CASSLYTESNQPQHF,TRBJ1-5,TRBV27,NA,NA
TGTGCCAGCAGTTTCGGGGAACATAGCTCTGGGGCCAACGTCCTGACTTTC,CASSFGEHSSGANVLTF,TRBJ2-6,TRBV12-3/TRBV12-4,NA,NA
TGTGCCAGCGTTAGACCGGGACCCGTTTCCTACGAGCAGTACTTC,CASVRPGPVSYEQYF,TRBJ2-7,TRBV6-5,NA,many
TGTGCCATCAGGGGGGACAGGGAAAAGGGCTACGAGCAGTACTTC,CAIRGDREKGYEQYF,TRBJ2-7,TRBV10-3,TRBD1,NA
TGTGCCAGCAGCTTATCAGGGGGCGGTTCACCCCTCCACTTT,CASSLSGGGSPLHF,TRBJ1-6,TRBV7-9,TRBD1,few
TGTGCCAGCAGTCTCGCGGGACAGGGGGCGCGTACCGGGGAGCTGTTTTTT,CASSLAGQGARTGELFF,TRBJ2-2,TRBV28,TRBD1,NA
TGTGCCAGCAGCATCCGGGACGGCCAAGAGACCCAGTACTTC,CASSIRDGQETQYF,TRBJ2-5,TRBV9,NA,few
TGCGCCAGCAGCTTGCAAGGGGCCTACGAGCAGTACTTC,CASSLQGAYEQYF,TRBJ2-7,TRBV5-1,NA,many
TGCGCCAGCAGCCACCATTTAGCGGGGGGATACACCGGGGAGCTGTTTTTT,CASSHHLAGGYTGELFF,TRBJ2-2,TRBV4-3,TRBD2,many
TGTGCCAGCAGTTACTCGCCGGGCAGGGGGGACCACGAGCAGTACTTC,CASSYSPGRGDHEQYF,TRBJ2-7,TRBV6-2/TRBV6-3,NA,NA